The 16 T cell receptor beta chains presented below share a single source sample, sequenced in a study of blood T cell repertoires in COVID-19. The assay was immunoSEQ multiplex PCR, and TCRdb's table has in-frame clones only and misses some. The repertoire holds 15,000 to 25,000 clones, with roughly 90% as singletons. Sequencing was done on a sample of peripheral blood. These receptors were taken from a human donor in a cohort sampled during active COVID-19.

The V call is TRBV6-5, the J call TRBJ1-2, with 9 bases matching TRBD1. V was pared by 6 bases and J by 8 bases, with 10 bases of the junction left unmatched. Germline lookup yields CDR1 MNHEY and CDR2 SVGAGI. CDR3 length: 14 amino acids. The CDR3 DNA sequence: TGTGCCAGCAGCACCGGGACAGGGCGCTACGGCTACACCTTC. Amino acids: CASSTGTGRYGYTF.

CDR3 amino acids: CASSFWGTNRGYQPQHF. The CDR3 DNA is TGTGCCAGCAGCTTCTGGGGTACGAACAGGGGATACCAGCCCCAGCATTTT. The chain combines TRBV5-6 with TRBJ1-5; 7 bases match TRBD1. This CDR3 contains 17 residues. Germline assignment: CDR1 SGHDT and CDR2 YYEEEE. Trimming cost V 2 bases and J 7 bases; bases outside gene matches: 15.

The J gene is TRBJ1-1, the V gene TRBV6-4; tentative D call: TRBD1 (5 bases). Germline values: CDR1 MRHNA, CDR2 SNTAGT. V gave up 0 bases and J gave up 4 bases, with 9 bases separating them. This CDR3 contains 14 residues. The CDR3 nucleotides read TGTGCCAGCAGTGACTCGAGCAGGGCCACTGAAGCTTTCTTT. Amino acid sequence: CASSDSSRATEAFF.

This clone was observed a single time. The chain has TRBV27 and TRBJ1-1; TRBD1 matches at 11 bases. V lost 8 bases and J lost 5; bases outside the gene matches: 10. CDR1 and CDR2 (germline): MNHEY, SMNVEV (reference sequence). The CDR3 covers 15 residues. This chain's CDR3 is CASLSWTGGGTEAFF. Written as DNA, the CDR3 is TGTGCCAGCCTTTCCTGGACAGGGGGCGGAACTGAAGCTTTCTTT.

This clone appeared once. CDR3: CASSRYAGTSINTGELFF. The CDR3 DNA follows: TGTGCCAGCAGCCGCTATGCCGGGACTAGCATAAACACCGGGGAGCTGTTTTTT. The chain employs TRBV14 and TRBJ2-2, with 9 bases fitting TRBD2. The CDR3 spans 18 residues. Losses at the gene ends were 4 bases for V and 2 bases for J; bases not matched to a gene: 11. CDR1 is SGHDN, CDR2 FVKESK, per germline.

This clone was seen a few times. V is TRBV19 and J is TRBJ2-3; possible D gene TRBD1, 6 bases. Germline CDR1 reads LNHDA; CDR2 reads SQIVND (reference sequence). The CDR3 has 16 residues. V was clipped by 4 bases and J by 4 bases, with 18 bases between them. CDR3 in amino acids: CASSTTGSLRADTQYF. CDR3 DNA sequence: TGTGCCAGTAGTACCACAGGGTCGCTTAGGGCAGATACGCAGTATTTT.

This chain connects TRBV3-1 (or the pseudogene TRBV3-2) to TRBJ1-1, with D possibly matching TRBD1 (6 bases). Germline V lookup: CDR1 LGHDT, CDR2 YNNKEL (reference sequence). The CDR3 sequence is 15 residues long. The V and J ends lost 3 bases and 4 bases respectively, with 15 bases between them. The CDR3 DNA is TGTGCCAGCAGCCAGCGGCGGGGGCATGGCACTGAAGCTTTCTTT. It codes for CASSQRRGHGTEAFF.

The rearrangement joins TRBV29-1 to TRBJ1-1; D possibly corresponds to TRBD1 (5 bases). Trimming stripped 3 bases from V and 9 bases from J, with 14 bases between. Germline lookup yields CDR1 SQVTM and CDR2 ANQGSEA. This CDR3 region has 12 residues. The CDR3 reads CSVDGLGGKAFF. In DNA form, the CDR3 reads TGCAGCGTTGATGGGTTGGGGGGAAAAGCTTTCTTT.

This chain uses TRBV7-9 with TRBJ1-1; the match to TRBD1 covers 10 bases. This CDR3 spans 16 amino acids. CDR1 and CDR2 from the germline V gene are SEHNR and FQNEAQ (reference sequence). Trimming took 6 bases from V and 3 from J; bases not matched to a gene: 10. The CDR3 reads CASSFPGQGMYTEAFF. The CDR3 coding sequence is TGTGCCAGCAGTTTCCCGGGACAGGGGATGTACACTGAAGCTTTCTTT.

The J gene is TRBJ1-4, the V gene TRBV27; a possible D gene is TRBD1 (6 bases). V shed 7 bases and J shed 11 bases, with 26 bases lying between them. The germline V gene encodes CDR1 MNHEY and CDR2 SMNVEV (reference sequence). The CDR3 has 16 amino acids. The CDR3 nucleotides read TGTGCCAGCACCGACCTAGCGGGCAGGGGACACGGGAAACTGTTTTTT. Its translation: CASTDLAGRGHGKLFF.

The CDR3 bases are TGTGCCAGCAGCAACTTAGAGGAGGAGACCCAGTACTTC. Amino acids: CASSNLEEETQYF. The V gene is TRBV7-9, the J gene TRBJ2-5; D gene uncertain. Per the germline V gene, CDR1 is SEHNR and CDR2 is FQNEAQ (reference sequence). The CDR3 spans 13 residues. Trimming pared 5 bases from V and 5 bases from J, leaving 12 bases between.

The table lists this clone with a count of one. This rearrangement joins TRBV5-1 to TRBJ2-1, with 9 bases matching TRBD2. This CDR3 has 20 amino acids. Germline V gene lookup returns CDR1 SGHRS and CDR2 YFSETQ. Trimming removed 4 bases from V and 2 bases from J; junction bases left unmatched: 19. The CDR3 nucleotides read TGCGCCAGCAGCCAGCGAAGTAGCGGGGGCCCCAGCCCGACCTACAATGAGCAGTTCTTC. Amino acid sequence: CASSQRSSGGPSPTYNEQFF.

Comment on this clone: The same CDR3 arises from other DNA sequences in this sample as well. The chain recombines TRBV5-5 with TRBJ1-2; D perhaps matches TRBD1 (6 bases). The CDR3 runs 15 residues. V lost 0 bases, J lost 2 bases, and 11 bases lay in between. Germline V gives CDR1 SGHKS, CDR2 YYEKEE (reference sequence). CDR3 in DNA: TGTGCCAGCAGCTTGGATCCAGGGGAAAACTATGGCTACACCTTC. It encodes CASSLDPGENYGYTF.

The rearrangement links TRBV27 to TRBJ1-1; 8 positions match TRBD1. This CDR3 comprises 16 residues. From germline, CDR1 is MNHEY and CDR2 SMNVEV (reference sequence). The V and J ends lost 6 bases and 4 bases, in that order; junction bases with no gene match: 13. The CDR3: CASRRWTGKEGTEAFF. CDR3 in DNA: TGTGCCAGCAGACGATGGACAGGGAAGGAGGGCACTGAAGCTTTCTTT.

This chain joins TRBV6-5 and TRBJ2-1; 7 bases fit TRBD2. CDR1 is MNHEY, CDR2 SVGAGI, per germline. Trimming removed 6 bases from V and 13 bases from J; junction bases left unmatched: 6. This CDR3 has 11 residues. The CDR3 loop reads CASSAGTNQFF. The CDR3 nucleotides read TGTGCCAGCAGCGCCGGGACTAACCAGTTCTTC.

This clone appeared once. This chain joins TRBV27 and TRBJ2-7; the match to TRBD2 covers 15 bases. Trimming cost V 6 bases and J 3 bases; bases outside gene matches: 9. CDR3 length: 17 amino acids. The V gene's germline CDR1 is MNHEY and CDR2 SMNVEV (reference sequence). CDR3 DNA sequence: TGTGCCAGCAGCCCGGGACTAGCGGGGGGCTTCCGCTACGAGCAGTACTTC. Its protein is CASSPGLAGGFRYEQYF.